The 7 T cell receptor beta chains below all came from one sample that was sequenced in a study of chemoradiotherapy in HPV16-positive cancers. The data were produced by immunoSEQ multiplex PCR, yet TCRdb's version contains in-frame clones alone and is incomplete. The sample lists 30,000 or so clones, roughly nine tenths occurring once. The source was blood, collected from a patient who underwent chemoradiotherapy. These TCRs come from a human donor with HPV-associated anogenital cancer.

The chain recombines TRBV6-5 with TRBJ1-1; 7 bases fit TRBD1. The V gene end was trimmed by 9 bases and the J gene end by 5 bases; junction bases not matched to a gene: 9. Germline-derived CDR1 and CDR2 are MNHEY and SVGAGI. The CDR3 has 13 residues. The CDR3 DNA follows: TGTGCCAGTCTTCGGAACAGGGGAACTGAAGCTTTCTTT. Translation gives CASLRNRGTEAFF.

The CDR3 region has the DNA TGCGCCAGCAGCCCGGGGGGTCGCAGTCGAACAATCGGCTACACCTTC. Translated: CASSPGGRSRTIGYTF. The chain carries TRBV5-1 and TRBJ1-2; perhaps TRBD1 as D (5 bases). Germline loops: CDR1 SGHRS, CDR2 YFSETQ. The CDR3 covers 16 residues. V lost 4 bases to trimming and J lost 8 bases, with 24 bases between them.

The genes are TRBV5-1 and TRBJ2-5; D gene ambiguous. The CDR3 runs 13 residues. Germline CDR1 and CDR2: SGHRS and YFSETQ. The V end lost 2 bases, the J end lost 1 base, and 6 bases lay between the germline ends. CDR3 loop: CASSLDTQETQYF. In DNA, the CDR3 is TGCGCCAGCAGCTTAGACACCCAAGAGACCCAGTACTTC.

This clone turned up a few times. The chain is built from TRBV11-2 and TRBJ1-6, with a possible D match to TRBD1 (6 bases). The V end lost 7 bases, the J end lost 5 bases, and 15 bases lay between the germline ends. Germline lookup yields CDR1 SGHAT and CDR2 FQNNGV. This CDR3 comprises 15 residues. The CDR3 loop reads CASTRTENNNSPLHF. The CDR3, as DNA: TGTGCCAGCACCCGGACAGAAAATAATAATTCACCCCTCCACTTT.

The V and J genes are TRBV5-4 and TRBJ2-1; TRBD2 agrees at 7 bases. In germline, CDR1 is SGHNT, CDR2 YYREEE (reference sequence). V lost 4 bases and J lost 5; bases outside the gene matches: 12. CDR3 length: 16 amino acids. The CDR3 spells CASSLYRDYANNEQFF. DNA of the CDR3: TGTGCCAGCAGCCTATACCGGGACTACGCCAACAATGAGCAGTTCTTC.

V gene TRBV29-1 combines with J gene TRBJ1-2; D unclear. The CDR3 extends over 11 amino acids. Germline CDR1 reads SQVTM; CDR2 reads ANQGSEA. The V and J ends lost 4 bases and 1 base respectively, with 4 bases between them. The CDR3 nucleotides read TGCAGCGTTGGGGATAACTATGGCTACACCTTC. This translates into CSVGDNYGYTF.

V usage is TRBV19 and J usage is TRBJ1-1, with D perhaps matching TRBD1 (5 bases). Trimming removed 8 bases from V and 1 base from J, with 14 bases in between. Per germline, CDR1 LNHDA and CDR2 SQIVND (reference sequence). The CDR3 is 14 amino acids. CDR3 sequence: CASVKGLTNTEAFF. For the CDR3, the DNA is TGTGCCAGTGTCAAGGGACTTACGAACACTGAAGCTTTCTTT. Full variable domain (outside the CDR3, taken from reference TRBV19 and TRBJ1-1): DGGITQSPKYLFRKEGQNVTLSCEQNLNHDAMYWYRQDPGQGLRLIYYSQIVNDFQKGDIAEGYSVSREKKESFPLTVTSAQKNPTAFYLCASVKGLTNTEAFFGQGTRLTVV.